A selection of T cell receptor beta chains follows, all from one sample in a study of CD8 T cells in Susac syndrome. TCRdb reanalysed the immunoSEQ multiplex PCR reads using MiXCR and keeps one entry per CDR3 protein. There are 160,000 or so distinct CDR3 sequences in the sample; around 95% occur only once, and about 0.16% lies in the top ten. Sequencing input: CD4+ T cells from PBMCs. The receptors here all came from a human donor with Susac syndrome. Each CDR3 is given with its conserved first and last residue. Fields, in order: J gene, clone size, V gene, D gene, CDR3 protein, CDR3 DNA. D genes are given only for firm matches. Expanded clones get a size class; other rows say once, few or many, or leave the size out.

J: TRBJ2-1; size: .; V: TRBV7-9; D: .; CDR3: CASNLFSRF; DNA: TGTGCCAGCAACTTATTTTCCCGCTTC
J: TRBJ2-5; size: .; V: TRBV6-4; D: .; CDR3: CASNGRETQYF; DNA: TGTGCCAGCAATGGCAGGGAGACCCAGTACTTC
J: TRBJ2-3; size: .; V: TRBV20-1; D: TRBD2; CDR3: CSASPTSGGLDTQYF; DNA: TGCAGTGCTAGTCCGACTAGCGGGGGACTCGATACGCAGTATTTT
J: TRBJ1-5; size: .; V: TRBV4-2; D: .; CDR3: CASSQEVRGGQPQHF; DNA: TGTGCCAGCAGCCAAGAGGTGAGGGGCGGTCAGCCCCAGCATTTT
J: TRBJ2-1; size: .; V: TRBV20-1; D: .; CDR3: CSADRGGGAPNEQFF; DNA: TGCAGTGCTGACAGGGGCGGGGGGGCCCCCAATGAGCAGTTCTTC
J: TRBJ2-7; size: once; V: TRBV20-1; D: .; CDR3: CSARFSQPYEQYF; DNA: TGCAGTGCTAGGTTCTCACAGCCCTACGAGCAGTACTTC
J: TRBJ2-2; size: .; V: TRBV15; D: .; CDR3: CATSRDSLGELFF; DNA: TGTGCCACCAGCAGAGATAGTCTCGGGGAGCTGTTTTTT
J: TRBJ2-1; size: .; V: TRBV11-3; D: TRBD1; CDR3: CASSRDRKEGEQFF; DNA: TGTGCCAGCAGCCGGGACAGGAAAGAAGGTGAGCAGTTCTTC
J: TRBJ1-5; size: once; V: TRBV20-1; D: .; CDR3: CSAMGHPSNQPQHF; DNA: TGCAGTGCCATGGGACACCCTAGCAATCAGCCCCAGCATTTT
J: TRBJ2-5; size: .; V: TRBV6-2/TRBV6-3; D: .; CDR3: CASSPTRTKETQYF; DNA: TGTGCCAGCAGTCCGACCCGCACAAAAGAGACCCAGTACTTC
J: TRBJ1-5; size: once; V: TRBV19; D: .; CDR3: CASSMEGTSQPQHF; DNA: TGTGCCAGTAGTATGGAAGGCACCAGTCAGCCCCAGCATTTT
J: TRBJ1-1; size: .; V: TRBV12-3/TRBV12-4; D: .; CDR3: CASTQGKNTEAFF; DNA: TGTGCCAGCACGCAGGGAAAGAACACTGAAGCTTTCTTT
J: TRBJ2-3; size: .; V: TRBV5-1; D: .; CDR3: CASRLAPSSGTQYF; DNA: TGCGCCAGCAGGCTAGCGCCTTCCTCGGGTACGCAGTATTTT
J: TRBJ1-5; size: .; V: TRBV5-1; D: TRBD1; CDR3: CASSFSGQGNQPQHF; DNA: TGCGCCAGCAGCTTTTCGGGACAGGGAAATCAGCCCCAGCATTTT
J: TRBJ1-6; size: once; V: TRBV2; D: TRBD1; CDR3: CASAGQGNSPLHF; DNA: TGTGCCAGCGCGGGACAGGGTAATTCACCCCTCCACTTT
J: TRBJ2-7; size: .; V: TRBV4-1; D: .; CDR3: CASSQELVGRRLGEQYF; DNA: TGCGCCAGCAGCCAAGAGCTGGTAGGACGTCGGCTCGGCGAGCAGTACTTC
J: TRBJ1-4; size: .; V: TRBV5-1; D: .; CDR3: CASSIQGFEKLFF; DNA: TGCGCCAGCAGCATACAGGGATTCGAAAAACTGTTTTTT
J: TRBJ2-7; size: .; V: TRBV9; D: .; CDR3: CASSLGQSNYEQYF; DNA: TGTGCCAGCAGTCTTGGACAGAGCAACTACGAGCAGTACTTC
J: TRBJ2-6; size: .; V: TRBV19; D: TRBD1; CDR3: CASSMGQGASGANVLTF; DNA: TGTGCCAGTAGTATGGGACAGGGGGCGAGTGGGGCCAACGTCCTGACTTTC
J: TRBJ2-7; size: .; V: TRBV29-1; D: TRBD1; CDR3: CSVVSAHRGEEQYF; DNA: TGCAGCGTTGTGTCCGCGCACAGGGGTGAAGAGCAGTACTTC
J: TRBJ2-1; size: .; V: TRBV7-3; D: .; CDR3: CASSTPGTGDNEQFF; DNA: TGTGCCAGCAGCACGCCAGGGACTGGGGACAATGAGCAGTTCTTC
J: TRBJ2-5; size: .; V: TRBV20-1; D: .; CDR3: CSATTGGGRGETQYF; DNA: TGCAGTGCTACTACAGGGGGAGGGCGGGGAGAGACCCAGTACTTC
J: TRBJ2-7; size: .; V: TRBV3-1; D: .; CDR3: CASSPPGAYEQYF; DNA: TGTGCCAGCAGCCCACCGGGCGCCTACGAGCAGTACTTC
J: TRBJ2-5; size: .; V: TRBV5-6; D: TRBD2; CDR3: CASNQGGLAVSAETQYF; DNA: TGTGCCAGCAATCAAGGGGGACTAGCGGTCTCTGCGGAGACCCAGTACTTC
J: TRBJ2-3; size: .; V: TRBV2; D: .; CDR3: CASHAGFAGVDTQYF; DNA: TGTGCCAGCCACGCGGGGTTCGCCGGGGTAGATACGCAGTATTTT
J: TRBJ2-1; size: .; V: TRBV24-1; D: TRBD2; CDR3: CATSDSTSGGRSSYNEQFF; DNA: TGTGCCACCAGTGATTCGACTAGCGGGGGGCGTAGCTCCTACAATGAGCAGTTCTTC
J: TRBJ1-1; size: .; V: TRBV7-9; D: TRBD1; CDR3: CASSLDREMIGTEAFF; DNA: TGTGCCAGCAGCCTAGACAGGGAGATGATAGGCACTGAAGCTTTCTTT
J: TRBJ2-7; size: .; V: TRBV23-1; D: .; CDR3: CARGRTVYEQYF; DNA: TGCGCCAGAGGGCGGACAGTCTACGAGCAGTACTTC